One and the same sample provided the 28 T cell receptor beta chains below, sequenced in a study of blood T cells in healthy people across ages. A J-beta primer mix and a sample-barcoded 5' primer were used in a second PCR of about 7 to 12 cycles. MiXCR, run by TCRdb on the 5' RACE reads, gives a single entry per CDR3 protein. In the table there are fewer than 2 million distinct CDR3 sequences, about two fifths of which are singletons. Sequenced input: blood. These receptor sequences come from a human donor in good health.

V usage is TRBV5-8 and J usage is TRBJ1-1, with D tentatively TRBD1 (6 bases). The CDR3 covers 15 residues. The germline V and J ends were trimmed by 1 base and 1 base, with 11 bases remaining between them. CDR1 and CDR2 (germline): SGHTS, YDEGEE. In DNA, the CDR3 is TGTGCCAGCAGCTTGTTGGGCAGGGGGAACACTGAAGCTTTCTTT. Translation gives CASSLLGRGNTEAFF.

This clonotype has only a few counts. This chain uses TRBV29-1 with TRBJ2-1; D is possibly TRBD2 (6 bases). This CDR3 spans 18 amino acids. V was cut by 2 bases and J by 3 bases, with 23 bases left in between. The germline V gene encodes CDR1 SQVTM and CDR2 ANQGSEA. This CDR3 reads CSVEIKNFGGTIYNEQFF. As DNA, the CDR3 is TGCAGCGTTGAAATTAAAAATTTTGGGGGGACCATCTACAATGAGCAGTTCTTC.

This clonotype was seen a few times. The chain is built from TRBV6-5 and TRBJ2-3; 12 positions agree with TRBD2. Looked up from germline, CDR1 is MNHEY and CDR2 is SVGAGI. The J segment lost 6 bases and the V segment lost 0 bases, leaving 4 bases of the junction unmatched. This CDR3 comprises 16 residues. CDR3 sequence: CASSYSASGGADTQYF. In DNA form, the CDR3 reads TGTGCCAGCAGTTACTCGGCTAGCGGGGGGGCGGATACGCAGTATTTT.

This chain uses TRBV7-2 with TRBJ2-7; no definite D call. This CDR3 region has 15 residues. From germline, CDR1 is SGHTA and CDR2 FQGNSA. The V end was cut by 5 bases, the J end by 4 bases, with 18 bases between. The CDR3 nucleotides read TGTGCCAGCAGCCCATTGGGTTACATCCCGTACGAGCAGTACTTC. Protein: CASSPLGYIPYEQYF.

The genes are TRBV24-1 and TRBJ2-5, with D possibly matching TRBD1 (5 bases). Per the germline V gene, CDR1 is KGHDR and CDR2 is SFDVKD. The V end was cut by 5 bases, the J end by 7 bases, with 22 bases between. The CDR3 is 16 residues long. CDR3 coding DNA: TGTGCCACCAGTGGGTGGAAAGGGGCTGGATTTGGGACCCAGTACTTC. It encodes CATSGWKGAGFGTQYF.

This clonotype was observed at least ten times. V usage is TRBV4-2 and J usage is TRBJ2-7; no clear D gene. Germline loops: CDR1 LGHNA, CDR2 YNFKEQ. V was shortened by 0 bases and J by 1 base, with 7 bases between the two germline ends. This CDR3 region has 14 residues. As DNA, the CDR3 is TGTGCCAGCAGCCAAGATTTTGGGTCCTACGAGCAGTACTTC. Residues: CASSQDFGSYEQYF.

The V and J genes are TRBV4-3 and TRBJ1-4; no clear D gene. Trimming removed 3 bases from V and 8 bases from J, with 10 bases in between. This CDR3 comprises 13 residues. CDR1 LGHNA and CDR2 YSLEER come from the germline V gene. Here the CDR3 DNA reads TGCGCCAGCAGCCACAGGAACGGGGAAAAACTGTTTTTT. It is translated as CASSHRNGEKLFF.

The chain combines TRBV14 with TRBJ2-1; TRBD2 matches 12 bases. In germline, CDR1 is SGHDN, CDR2 FVKESK. The CDR3 loop spans 12 amino acids. Losses at the gene ends were 4 bases for V and 15 bases for J; bases not matched to a gene: 4. This CDR3 is CASSLLAGGRFF. The CDR3 DNA is TGTGCCAGCAGCCTACTAGCGGGAGGTCGGTTCTTC.

This chain joins TRBV20-1 and TRBJ1-5, with a tentative D call TRBD1 (5 bases). The CDR3 totals 14 residues. Germline V lookup: CDR1 DFQATT, CDR2 SNEGSKA (reference sequence). V was cut by 0 bases and J by 1 base, with 7 bases left in between. The CDR3 reads CSAREPGSNQPQHF. In DNA form, the CDR3 reads TGCAGTGCTAGAGAGCCAGGGAGCAATCAGCCCCAGCATTTT.

The rearrangement uses TRBV3-1 and TRBJ2-1, with D perhaps matching TRBD2 (5 bases). Trimming removed 0 bases at V and 9 bases at J, with 9 bases between. Germline V gene sequence: CDR1 LGHDT, CDR2 YNNKEL (reference sequence). The length of the CDR3 is 13 residues. CDR3 bases: TGTGCCAGCAGCCAAGATGAGGGATCTGAGCAGTTCTTC. The encoded protein is CASSQDEGSEQFF.

DNA of the CDR3: TGCAGTGCCCCCCCTCCGGGACAGCCCCAGCATTTT. Its translation: CSAPPPGQPQHF. The gene calls are TRBV20-1 and TRBJ1-5; D is unresolved. Germline V gene data show CDR1 as DFQATT and CDR2 as SNEGSKA (reference sequence). V was clipped by 6 bases and J by 7 bases, with 13 bases between them. The CDR3 totals 12 residues.

In its sample, this clonotype was seen a few times. The chain employs TRBV10-3 and TRBJ2-5; D assignment may be TRBD1 or TRBD2 (5 bases each). Trimming stripped 4 bases from V and 4 bases from J, with 13 bases between. The CDR3 has 14 residues. CDR1 and CDR2 from the germline V gene are ENHRY and SYGVKD. CDR3 in amino acids: CAISGGQGGETQYF. CDR3 nucleotide sequence: TGTGCCATCAGTGGCGGGCAGGGCGGAGAGACCCAGTACTTC.

The chain carries TRBV7-2 and TRBJ1-2, with TRBD1 as a possible D gene (6 bases). The CDR3 is 12 amino acids. V shed 2 bases and J shed 12 bases, with 13 bases lying between them. Germline values: CDR1 SGHTA, CDR2 FQGNSA. DNA of the CDR3: TGTGCCAGCAGCTTAATACAGGGAGGGGACACCTTC. It translates to CASSLIQGGDTF.

The chain joins TRBV6-2 or TRBV6-3 to TRBJ2-3; a possible D gene is TRBD2 (6 bases). The germline V gene has CDR1 MNHEY and CDR2 SVGEGT. The CDR3 runs 14 residues. V was trimmed by 7 bases and J by 6 bases, leaving 17 bases between them. CDR3 loop: CASINGGEVDTQYF. The CDR3 DNA sequence: TGTGCCAGCATCAACGGGGGAGAAGTCGATACGCAGTATTTT.

This clonotype was recorded only once. The chain has TRBV6-6 and TRBJ1-1; D is possibly TRBD1 (6 bases). This CDR3 spans 15 amino acids. Trimming pared 7 bases from V and 2 bases from J, leaving 17 bases between. Per germline, CDR1 MNHNY and CDR2 SVGAGI (reference sequence). The DNA for the CDR3 is TGTGCCAGCACCCGTGAGGGGGTTGGAAACACTGAAGCTTTCTTT. This codes for CASTREGVGNTEAFF.

The gene calls are TRBV28 and TRBJ2-4; the D gene could be TRBD1 or TRBD2 (5 bases each). V was shortened by 3 bases and J by 8 bases, with 14 bases between the two germline ends. This CDR3 contains 14 residues. The germline CDR1 and CDR2 sequences are MDHEN and SYDVKM. The CDR3 protein is CASSFEGPSDIQYF. The CDR3 DNA sequence: TGTGCCAGCAGTTTCGAGGGACCTTCCGACATTCAGTACTTC.

V gene TRBV10-2 combines with J gene TRBJ2-5; D is tentatively TRBD1 or TRBD2 (6 bases each). The V end was cut by 7 bases, the J end by 7 bases, with 13 bases between. CDR3 length: 12 residues. The germline V gene has CDR1 WSHSY and CDR2 SAAADI. CDR3 bases: TGCGCCAGCATCCAGGGGCGGGGGACCCAGTACTTC. Amino acid sequence: CASIQGRGTQYF.

Note on this clonotype: Its ends do not fully match the called genes, so a read error is possible. CDR3 sequence: CASSTLGGSTHTQYF. CDR3 DNA sequence: TGCGCCAGCAGCACCCTGGGAGGGAGCACACATACGCAGTATTTT. The rearrangement joins TRBV5-1 to TRBJ2-3, with TRBD2 identical over 7 bases. This CDR3 contains 15 residues. From germline, CDR1 is SGHRS and CDR2 YFSETQ.

The V gene is TRBV7-2, the J gene TRBJ2-2; the match to TRBD2 covers 8 bases. Trimming removed 5 bases from V and 7 bases from J; junction bases left unmatched: 6. The CDR3 length is 14 residues. In germline, CDR1 is SGHTA, CDR2 FQGNSA. CDR3 protein: CASSRTSPNGELFF. The CDR3 region has the DNA TGTGCCAGCAGCCGGACTAGCCCCAACGGGGAGCTGTTTTTT. The entire variable domain, with the rest obtained from reference TRBV7-2 and TRBJ2-2, is as follows: GAGVSQSPSNKVTEKGKDVELRCDPISGHTALYWYRQSLGQGLEFLIYFQGNSAPDKSGLPSDRFSAERTGGSVSTLTIQRTQQEDSAVYLCASSRTSPNGELFFGEGSRLTVL.

This clonotype showed up just a few times. The chain joins TRBV4-2 to TRBJ2-3; D not resolved. In germline, CDR1 is LGHNA, CDR2 YNFKEQ. This CDR3 comprises 15 residues. Deletions cut 2 bases from V and 4 bases from J, with 13 bases between. In DNA form, the CDR3 reads TGTGCCAGCAGCCAATTGATGGGCTCGGCAGATACGCAGTATTTT. Amino acids: CASSQLMGSADTQYF.

V is TRBV6-2 or TRBV6-3 and J is TRBJ1-5; unclear D gene. This CDR3 is 13 amino acids long. From germline, CDR1 is MNHEY and CDR2 SVGEGT. The ends were cut back, 3 bases at V and 1 base at J, with 4 bases in the middle. The CDR3 region is CASSYQSNQPQHF. The CDR3 nucleotides read TGTGCCAGCAGTTATCAGAGCAATCAGCCCCAGCATTTT.

The rearrangement joins TRBV10-3 to TRBJ2-1; perhaps D is TRBD1 or TRBD2 (5 bases each). The CDR3 contains 13 residues. Trimming left V 1 base short and J 7 bases short, with 8 bases between. The V gene's germline CDR1 is ENHRY and CDR2 SYGVKD. CDR3 DNA sequence: TGTGCCATCAGTGAGTTGGGGGTAAATGAGCAGTTCTTC. This translates into CAISELGVNEQFF.

This chain connects TRBV29-1 to TRBJ1-2, with 12 nucleotides matching TRBD1. Germline loops: CDR1 SQVTM, CDR2 ANQGSEA. V lost 3 bases and J lost 7; bases outside the gene matches: 6. The CDR3 sequence is 14 residues long. The CDR3 DNA reads TGCAGCGTTGAGCCGGGACAGGGGGCAGGTGGCTACACCTTC. This gives the protein CSVEPGQGAGGYTF.

This clonotype was counted many times. This chain uses TRBV29-1 with TRBJ2-1; TRBD1 is a possible D gene (6 bases). This CDR3 comprises 13 residues. Germline lookup yields CDR1 SQVTM and CDR2 ANQGSEA. The V end lost 3 bases, the J end lost 8 bases, and 14 bases lay between the germline ends. This chain's CDR3 is CSVDGDIWDEQFF. The DNA for the CDR3 is TGCAGCGTTGACGGGGACATCTGGGATGAGCAGTTCTTC.

The V and J genes are TRBV2 and TRBJ2-1, with TRBD1 matching 10 bases. The V segment lost 4 bases and the J segment 6 bases; nucleotides outside the gene matches: 6. Germline V lookup: CDR1 SNHLY, CDR2 FYNNEI. The CDR3 totals 15 residues. The CDR3 protein is CASSVWDRGLNEQFF. The CDR3, as DNA: TGTGCCAGCAGTGTATGGGACAGGGGCCTCAATGAGCAGTTCTTC. Supplemented by reference TRBV2 and TRBJ2-1, the full variable domain reads EPEVTQTPSHQVTQMGQEVILRCVPISNHLYFYWYRQILGQKVEFLVSFYNNEISEKSEIFDDQFSVERPDGSNFTLKIRSTKLEDSAMYFCASSVWDRGLNEQFFGPGTRLTVL.

The chain combines TRBV5-1 with TRBJ2-3; D gene ambiguous. Germline V gives CDR1 SGHRS, CDR2 YFSETQ. The CDR3 consists of 12 residues. Trimming took off 3 bases at V and 5 bases at J, with 7 bases between the two ends. CDR3 loop: CASSSSLDTQYF. The CDR3 DNA reads TGCGCCAGCAGCTCCTCTTTAGATACGCAGTATTTT.

This chain connects TRBV28 to TRBJ1-4; 8 positions agree with TRBD1. V lost 9 bases to trimming and J lost 8 bases; unmatched junction nucleotides: 8. CDR3 length equals 13 residues. The germline CDR1 and CDR2 sequences are MDHEN and SYDVKM. The CDR3 DNA follows: TGTGCCAGTATGGACAGGGCAGTAGAAAAACTGTTTTTT. Protein: CASMDRAVEKLFF. Combining the CDR3 with reference TRBV28 and TRBJ1-4 gives the whole variable domain DVKVTQSSRYLVKRTGEKVFLECVQDMDHENMFWYRQDPGLGLRLIYFSYDVKMKEKGDIPEGYSVSREKKERFSLILESASTNQTSMYLCASMDRAVEKLFFGSGTQLSVL.

This chain joins TRBV20-1 and TRBJ2-1, with D perhaps TRBD2 (6 bases). Trimming removed 0 bases at V and 14 bases at J, with 14 bases between. CDR3 length: 12 residues. Germline CDR1 DFQATT, CDR2 SNEGSKA (reference sequence). CDR3 residues: CSARERGGGEFF. CDR3 sequence (DNA): TGCAGTGCTAGAGAAAGGGGCGGCGGGGAGTTCTTC.